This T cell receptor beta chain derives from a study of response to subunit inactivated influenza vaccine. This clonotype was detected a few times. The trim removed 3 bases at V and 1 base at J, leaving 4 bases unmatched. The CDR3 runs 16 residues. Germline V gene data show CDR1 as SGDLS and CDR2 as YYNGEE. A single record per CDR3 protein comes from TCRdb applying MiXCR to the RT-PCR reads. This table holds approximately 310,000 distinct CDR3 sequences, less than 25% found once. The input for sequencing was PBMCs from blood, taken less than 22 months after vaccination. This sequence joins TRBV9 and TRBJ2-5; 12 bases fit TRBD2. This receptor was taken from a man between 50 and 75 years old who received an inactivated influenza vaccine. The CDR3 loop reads CASSEGLAGRQETQYF. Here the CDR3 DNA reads TGTGCCAGCAGCGAGGGACTAGCGGGCCGCCAAGAGACCCAGTACTTC. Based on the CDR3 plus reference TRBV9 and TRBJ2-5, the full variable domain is DSGVTQTPKHLITATGQRVTLRCSPRSGDLSVYWYQQSLDQGLQFLIQYYNGEERAKGNILERFSAQQFPDLHSELNLSSLELGDSALYFCASSEGLAGRQETQYFGPGTRLLVL.